A selection of T cell receptor beta chains follows, all from one sample in a study of persistence of HIV-infected CD4 T cells. The antigens of these receptors remain unknown. TCRdb's copy holds only in-frame clones and misses some; the assay was immunoSEQ multiplex PCR. This table holds 43,000 or so clones, around 90% found once. Sequenced here: CD4+ T cells sorted from PBMCs after 18-hour stimulation, sampled from a patient who received antiretroviral therapy. These receptor sequences come from an adult man with HIV who was CMV-seropositive. The CDR3 runs from the conserved cysteine through the conserved F or W. The D gene is left open where the match is weak. Clone size, where shown, is once, few, many, or a class for clones that have expanded.

size	V	D	J	CDR3	DNA
.	TRBV3-1/TRBV3-2	.	TRBJ1-1	CASSQEEGTTEAFF	TGTGCCAGCAGCCAAGAAGAAGGTACCACTGAAGCTTTCTTT
.	TRBV5-4	.	TRBJ2-7	CASSLGGARDSYEQYF	TGTGCCAGCAGCTTGGGAGGGGCGCGCGACTCCTACGAGCAGTACTTC
.	TRBV28	.	TRBJ2-1	CASSLGAGPNEQFF	TGTGCCAGCAGTTTAGGGGCAGGGCCCAATGAGCAGTTCTTC
.	TRBV21-1	.	TRBJ2-7	CASSKAGPGGYEQYF	TGTGCCAGCAGCAAAGCGGGTCCAGGGGGCTACGAGCAGTACTTC
.	TRBV7-2	.	TRBJ2-6	CASSSYGANVLTF	TGTGCCAGCAGCTCGTATGGGGCCAACGTCCTGACTTTC
.	TRBV9	.	TRBJ1-2	CASNPGGYRGYTF	TGTGCCAGCAATCCGGGAGGGTACCGGGGCTACACCTTC
.	TRBV5-6	TRBD1	TRBJ1-2	CASSLEQGNYGYTF	TGTGCCAGCAGCTTGGAACAGGGGAACTATGGCTACACCTTC
.	TRBV19	TRBD1	TRBJ1-2	CASTRDRGDYGYTF	TGTGCCAGTACGCGGGACAGGGGAGACTATGGCTACACCTTC
.	TRBV5-1	.	TRBJ1-1	CASSLGDLVNTEAFF	TGCGCCAGCAGCTTAGGGGATCTAGTGAACACTGAAGCTTTCTTT
.	TRBV28	TRBD1	TRBJ1-6	CASSLLDRGPNSPLHF	TGTGCCAGCAGTTTGTTGGACAGGGGGCCTAATTCACCCCTCCACTTT
.	TRBV18	TRBD1	TRBJ1-4	CASRTGQENQKKLFF	TGTGCCAGCCGGACCGGACAGGAAAACCAGAAAAAACTGTTTTTT
.	TRBV6-6	.	TRBJ1-1	CASSYQEMNTEAFF	TGTGCCAGCAGTTACCAGGAGATGAACACTGAAGCTTTCTTT
.	TRBV19	.	TRBJ1-4	CASSLQGTNEKLFF	TGTGCCAGTAGTCTACAGGGAACTAATGAAAAACTGTTTTTT
few	TRBV2	.	TRBJ2-4	CASGEKNIQYF	TGTGCCAGCGGGGAGAAAAACATTCAGTACTTC